This T cell receptor (beta chain) is from a study of blood T cell repertoires in COVID-19. The germline V gene has CDR1 LGHDT and CDR2 YNNKEL (reference sequence). V lost 0 bases and J 7 bases, leaving 16 bases between the germline ends. This CDR3 contains 16 residues. Per the original data handling: By means of reference gene primer amplification, nucleated cell counts were estimated. TCRdb's copy holds only in-frame clones and misses some; the assay was immunoSEQ multiplex PCR. V and J calls and clone size are as listed in that table; D and trimming were resolved from the DNA. Altogether about 240,000 clones are present, 65% to 90% being singletons, with the ten largest covering 4.5% to 5.5%.

Sequencing was performed on peripheral blood. The sequence came from a man aged 50 or older with COVID-19, enrolled during active disease. V is TRBV3-1 (or the pseudogene TRBV3-2) and J is TRBJ1-3; TRBD1 is a possible D gene (5 bases). The CDR3 DNA sequence: TGTGCCAGCAGCCAAGATGGCCAGGGAATAAAGAACACCATATATTTT. Its protein is CASSQDGQGIKNTIYF.